Listed here is a single T cell receptor beta chain. Its antigen is not yet known. Base-call qualities are not available, and no considerably larger clone is one nucleotide away. The study deep-sequenced TCR repertoires of sorted CD4+ and CD8+ blood T cells from severe aplastic anemia patients and healthy subjects. Ficoll-Paque density gradient centrifugation was used to isolate peripheral blood mononuclear cells. CD4+ and CD8+ T cells were sorted by FACS or magnetic beads before DNA extraction. Genomic DNA served as template for TCR beta VDJ combination and CDR3 sequence profiling. An Illumina HiSeq 2000 was the platform used for TCR repertoire sequencing. As for the authors' bioinformatics: Repertoire assessment relied on Simpson's diversity index, CDR3 size and DJ length profiles, and TRBV/TRBJ rearrangement plots. The most abundant DNA sequence in the deep sequencing data was taken as the immunodominant clone. CDR3 amino acid sequences were checked for sharing across subjects and were also compared against the VDJdb database and published repertoires. TCRdb applied fastp at Q25 and MiXCR to the public reads, then kept only in-frame beta chains. Records with the same CDR3 protein are collapsed into one entry carrying the most frequent genes and DNA. Clone size and V and J calls follow TCRdb, not the original study. Present in this sample are roughly 190,000 distinct CDR3 sequences, around half of which were seen just once. Together, the top ten hold around a sixth of the sample.

This entry comes from a study of CD8+CD57+ T cells in acquired aplastic anemia (dated by TCRdb to the late 2010s). Looking at the study overall: A mean of about 3 ug of DNA, ranging from roughly 0.19 to 27.4 ug, was extracted from sorted CD4+ and CD8+ cells. Mean read counts for healthy donor samples were 8.5 million to 10.8 million for CD4+ cells and 11.0 million for CD8+ cells. Results the study describes overall, beyond this receptor: Although 25 to 30 CD8+ CDR3 sequences were shared by patients and controls, these sequences appeared highly expressed in patients and within the immunodominant clones of patients. No significant difference in CD8+ Simpson's diversity was found between patients and healthy controls (P=0.060).

Source material: sorted CD4+, CD8+, or CD8+CD57+ T cells (not recorded which) from PBMCs. The receptor comes from a human donor in good health, serving as a control.

The CDR3 here reads CSARADSPLHF. Here is the DNA: TGCAGTGCTAGGGCGGATTCACCCCTCCACTTT. The rearrangement combines TRBV20-1 with TRBJ1-6; there is no confident call for the D gene. From the germline V gene (reference sequence), CDR1 is DFQATT and CDR2 is SNEGSKA. Including the terminal cysteine and phenylalanine, the CDR3 comprises 11 residues. The only DNA kept is the CDR3, 33 bases in frame from the first base. V loses 3 bases, J loses 8 bases, and the germline ends lie 5 bases apart.